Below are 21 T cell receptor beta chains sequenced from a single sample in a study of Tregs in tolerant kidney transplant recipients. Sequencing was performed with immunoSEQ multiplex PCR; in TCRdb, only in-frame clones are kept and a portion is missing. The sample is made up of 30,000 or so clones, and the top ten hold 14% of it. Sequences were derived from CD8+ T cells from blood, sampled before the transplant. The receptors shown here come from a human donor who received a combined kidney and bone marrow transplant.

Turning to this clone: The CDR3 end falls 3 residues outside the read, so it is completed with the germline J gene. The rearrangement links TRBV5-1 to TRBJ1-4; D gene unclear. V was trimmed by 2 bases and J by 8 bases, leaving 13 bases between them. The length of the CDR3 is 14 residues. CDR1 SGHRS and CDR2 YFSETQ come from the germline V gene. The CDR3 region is CASSLGLYNEKLFF. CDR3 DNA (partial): TGCGCCAGCAGCTTAGGGTTGTATAACGAAAAA.

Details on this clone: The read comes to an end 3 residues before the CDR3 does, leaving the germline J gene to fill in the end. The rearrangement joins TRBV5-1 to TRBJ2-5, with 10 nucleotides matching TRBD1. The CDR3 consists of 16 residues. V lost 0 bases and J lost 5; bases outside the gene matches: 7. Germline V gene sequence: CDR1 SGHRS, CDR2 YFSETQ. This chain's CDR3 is CASSLGQGAKLETQYF. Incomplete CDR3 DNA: TGCGCCAGCAGCTTGGGACAGGGGGCAAAACTTGAGACC.

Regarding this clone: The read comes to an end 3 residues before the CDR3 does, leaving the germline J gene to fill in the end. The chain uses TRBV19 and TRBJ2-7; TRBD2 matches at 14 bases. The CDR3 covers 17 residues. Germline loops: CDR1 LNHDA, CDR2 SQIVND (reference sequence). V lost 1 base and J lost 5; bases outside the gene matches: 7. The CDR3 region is CASSIVPGLAGGNEQYF. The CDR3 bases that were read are TGTGCCAGTAGTATAGTTCCCGGACTAGCGGGAGGAAACGAG.

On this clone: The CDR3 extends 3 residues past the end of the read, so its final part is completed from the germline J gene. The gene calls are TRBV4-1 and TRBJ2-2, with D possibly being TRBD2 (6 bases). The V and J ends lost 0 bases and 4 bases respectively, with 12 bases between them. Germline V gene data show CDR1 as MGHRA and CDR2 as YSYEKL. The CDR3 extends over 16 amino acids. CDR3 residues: CASSQDGGYSTGELFF. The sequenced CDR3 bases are TGCGCCAGCAGCCAAGATGGAGGGTACAGCACCGGGGAG.

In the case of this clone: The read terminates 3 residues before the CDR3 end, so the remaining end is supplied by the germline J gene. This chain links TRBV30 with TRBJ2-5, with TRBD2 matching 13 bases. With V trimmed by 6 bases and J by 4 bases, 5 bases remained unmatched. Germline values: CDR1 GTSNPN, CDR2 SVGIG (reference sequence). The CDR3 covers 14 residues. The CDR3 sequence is CACKLAGGRETQYF. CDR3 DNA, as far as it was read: TGTGCCTGCAAACTAGCGGGAGGGCGAGAGACC. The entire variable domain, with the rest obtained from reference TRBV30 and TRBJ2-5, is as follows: SQTIHQWPATLVQPVGSPLSLECTVEGTSNPNLYWYRQAAGRGLQLLFYSVGIGQISSEVPQNLSASRPQDRQFILSSKKLLLSDSGFYLCACKLAGGRETQYFGPGTRLLVL.

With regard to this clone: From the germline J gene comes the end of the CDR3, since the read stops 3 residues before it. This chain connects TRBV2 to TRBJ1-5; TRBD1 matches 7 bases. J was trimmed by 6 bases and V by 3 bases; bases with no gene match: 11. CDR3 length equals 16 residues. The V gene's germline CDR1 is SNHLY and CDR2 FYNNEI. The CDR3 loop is CASSDPGTVGSQPQHF. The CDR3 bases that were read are TGTGCCAGCAGTGATCCCGGGACAGTGGGGAGTCAGCCC.

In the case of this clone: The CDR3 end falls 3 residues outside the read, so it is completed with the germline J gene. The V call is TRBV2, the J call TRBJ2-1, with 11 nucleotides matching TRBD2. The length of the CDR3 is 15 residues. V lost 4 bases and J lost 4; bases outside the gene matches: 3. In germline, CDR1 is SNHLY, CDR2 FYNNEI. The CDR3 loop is CASSVLAGVYNEQFF. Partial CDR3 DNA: TGTGCCAGCAGTGTACTAGCGGGAGTTTACAATGAG. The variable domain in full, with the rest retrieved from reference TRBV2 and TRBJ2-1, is EPEVTQTPSHQVTQMGQEVILRCVPISNHLYFYWYRQILGQKVEFLVSFYNNEISEKSEIFDDQFSVERPDGSNFTLKIRSTKLEDSAMYFCASSVLAGVYNEQFFGPGTRLTVL.

The part of the CDR3 DNA that was read is TGTGCCAGCAGCCTTTCCGGGACAGGGGGAACTGAA. It yields the protein CASSLSGTGGTE. In full, the CDR3 is CASSLSGTGGTEAFF. The chain carries TRBV4-2 and TRBJ1-1; 11 positions match TRBD1. The read falls 3 residues short of the CDR3 end, and the missing part is taken from the germline J gene. Germline CDR1 reads LGHNA; CDR2 reads YNFKEQ. J gave up 5 bases and V 4 bases, and 6 bases lay outside the gene matches. This CDR3 region has 15 residues.

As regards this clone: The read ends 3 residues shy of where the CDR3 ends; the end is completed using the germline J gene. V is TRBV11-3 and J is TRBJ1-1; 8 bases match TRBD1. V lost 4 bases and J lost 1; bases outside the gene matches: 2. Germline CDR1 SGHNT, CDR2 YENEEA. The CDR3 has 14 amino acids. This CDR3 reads CASSSDRENTEAFF. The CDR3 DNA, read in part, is TGTGCCAGCAGCTCGGACAGGGAGAACACTGAA.

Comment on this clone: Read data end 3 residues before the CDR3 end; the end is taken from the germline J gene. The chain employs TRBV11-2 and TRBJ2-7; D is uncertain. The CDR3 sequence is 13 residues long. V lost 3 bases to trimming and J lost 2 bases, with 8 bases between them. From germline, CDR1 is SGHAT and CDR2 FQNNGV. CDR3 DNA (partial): TGTGCCAGCAGCTTTGGTTTAGCCTACGAG. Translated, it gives CASSFGLAYE. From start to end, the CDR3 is CASSFGLAYEQYF.

CDR3 region: CAWIGTSGHSGANVLTF. CDR3 DNA (partial): TGTGCCTGGATCGGGACTAGCGGGCACTCTGGGGCCAACGTC. The chain links TRBV30 to TRBJ2-6; TRBD2 matches 12 bases. Sequencing ends 3 residues short of the CDR3 end; the germline J gene provides the rest. The trim removed 4 bases at V and 0 bases at J, leaving 4 bases unmatched. The CDR3 has 17 amino acids. Germline V gives CDR1 GTSNPN, CDR2 SVGIG (reference sequence).

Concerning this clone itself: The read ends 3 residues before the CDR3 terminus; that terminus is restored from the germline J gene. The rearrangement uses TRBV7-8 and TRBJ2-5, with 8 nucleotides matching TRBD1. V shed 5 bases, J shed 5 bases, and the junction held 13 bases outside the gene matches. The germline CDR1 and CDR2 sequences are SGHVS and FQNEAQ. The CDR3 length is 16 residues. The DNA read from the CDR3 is TGTGCCAGCAGCATCGGCCAGGCAGGGGGCACGGAGACC. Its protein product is CASSIGQAGGTET. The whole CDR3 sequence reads CASSIGQAGGTETQYF.

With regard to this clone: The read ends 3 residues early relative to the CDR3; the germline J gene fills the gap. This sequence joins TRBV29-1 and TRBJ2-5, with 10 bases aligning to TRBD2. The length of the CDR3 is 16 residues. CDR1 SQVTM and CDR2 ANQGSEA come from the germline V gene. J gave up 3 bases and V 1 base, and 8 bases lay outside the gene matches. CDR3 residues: CSVEALEGTSEETQYF. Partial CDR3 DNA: TGCAGCGTTGAAGCTCTGGAAGGGACTAGCGAAGAGACC.

The CDR3 spells CSSETGMAYEQYF. The DNA read from the CDR3 is TGCAGTAGCGAGACAGGGATGGCCTACGAG. The rearrangement joins TRBV20-1 to TRBJ2-7, with TRBD1 matching over 7 bases. The read falls 3 residues short of the CDR3 end, and the missing part is taken from the germline J gene. Germline loops: CDR1 DFQATT, CDR2 SNEGSKA (reference sequence). The CDR3 spans 13 residues. Trimming took 8 bases from V and 2 from J; bases not matched to a gene: 9.

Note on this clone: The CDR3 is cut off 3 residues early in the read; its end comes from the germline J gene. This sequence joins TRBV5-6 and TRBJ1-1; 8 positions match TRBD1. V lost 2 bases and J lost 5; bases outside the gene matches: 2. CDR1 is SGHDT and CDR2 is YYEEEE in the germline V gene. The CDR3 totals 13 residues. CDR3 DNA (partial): TGTGCCAGCAGCTTCAGGACAGGGACTGAA. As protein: CASSFRTGTE. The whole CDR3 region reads CASSFRTGTEAFF.

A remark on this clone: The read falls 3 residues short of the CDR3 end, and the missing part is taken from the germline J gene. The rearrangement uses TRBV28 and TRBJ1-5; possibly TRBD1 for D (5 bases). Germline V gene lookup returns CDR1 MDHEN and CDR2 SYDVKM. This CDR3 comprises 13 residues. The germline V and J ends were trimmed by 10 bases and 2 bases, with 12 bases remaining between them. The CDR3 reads CATQGVGNQPQHF. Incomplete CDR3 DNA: TGTGCCACTCAAGGGGTGGGCAATCAGCCC.

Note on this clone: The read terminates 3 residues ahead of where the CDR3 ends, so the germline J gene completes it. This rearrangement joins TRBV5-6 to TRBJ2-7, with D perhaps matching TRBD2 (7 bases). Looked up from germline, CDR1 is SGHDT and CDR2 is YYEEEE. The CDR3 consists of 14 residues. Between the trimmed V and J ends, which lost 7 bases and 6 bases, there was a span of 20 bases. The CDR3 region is CASHGGQGGLEQYF. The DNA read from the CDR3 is TGTGCCAGCCACGGGGGGCAGGGTGGCCTCGAG.

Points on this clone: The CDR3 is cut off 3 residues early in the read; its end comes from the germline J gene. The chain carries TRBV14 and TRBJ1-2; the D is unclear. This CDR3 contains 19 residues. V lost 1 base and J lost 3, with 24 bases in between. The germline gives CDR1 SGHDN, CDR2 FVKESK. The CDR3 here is CASSQAPRQEPTPYYGYTF. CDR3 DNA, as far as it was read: TGTGCCAGCAGCCAAGCCCCCCGGCAGGAGCCCACCCCGTACTATGGC.

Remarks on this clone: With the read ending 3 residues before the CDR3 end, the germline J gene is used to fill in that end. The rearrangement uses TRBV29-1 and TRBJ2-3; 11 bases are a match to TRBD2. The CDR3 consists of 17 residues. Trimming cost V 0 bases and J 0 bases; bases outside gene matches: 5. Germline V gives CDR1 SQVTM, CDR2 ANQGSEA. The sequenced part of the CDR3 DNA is TGCAGCGTTGAAGATGGGACTAGCGGAAGGAGCACAGATACG. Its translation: CSVEDGTSGRSTDT. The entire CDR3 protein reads CSVEDGTSGRSTDTQYF.

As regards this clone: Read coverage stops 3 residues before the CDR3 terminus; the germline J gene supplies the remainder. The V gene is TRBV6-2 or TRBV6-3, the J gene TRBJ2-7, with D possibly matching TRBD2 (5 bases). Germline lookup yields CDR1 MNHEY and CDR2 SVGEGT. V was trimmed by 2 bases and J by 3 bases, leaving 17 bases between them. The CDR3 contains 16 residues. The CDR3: CASSYVRGVSYYEQYF. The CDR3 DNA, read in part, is TGTGCCAGCAGTTACGTCCGGGGAGTATCCTACTACGAG.

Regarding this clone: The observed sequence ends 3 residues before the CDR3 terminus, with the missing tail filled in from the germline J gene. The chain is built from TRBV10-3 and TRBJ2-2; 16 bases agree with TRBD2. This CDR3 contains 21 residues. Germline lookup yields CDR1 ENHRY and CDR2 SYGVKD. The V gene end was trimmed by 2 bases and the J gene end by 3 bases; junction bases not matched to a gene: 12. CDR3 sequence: CAISEPGTSGRGQEYTGELFF. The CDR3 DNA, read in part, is TGTGCCATCAGTGAGCCCGGGACTAGCGGGAGGGGGCAAGAGTACACCGGGGAG.